A single sample gave rise to the 25 T cell receptor beta chains below, sequenced in a study of shared clonotypes between healthy human individuals. The repertoire was sequenced with immunoSEQ multiplex PCR; TCRdb's copy has only in-frame clones and lacks some. The sample has under 600,000 clones, 60% to 80% seen once; the top ten hold under 15%. The sequenced sample was PBMCs. The source of these receptors is a woman aged 40 to 55 in good health. Some clones in this sample may be carry-over from other donors' samples.

The chain links TRBV5-6 to TRBJ2-1; possibly TRBD1 or TRBD2 for D (5 bases each). In germline, CDR1 is SGHDT, CDR2 YYEEEE. The ends were cut back, 0 bases at V and 4 bases at J, with 11 bases in the middle. The length of the CDR3 is 15 residues. The CDR3, as DNA: TGTGCCAGCAGCTTGGTCCGGGACGGGTACAATGAGCAGTTCTTC. Its translation is CASSLVRDGYNEQFF.

Remarks on this clone: The identical CDR3 is also encoded by other nucleotide sequences in the sample. The chain joins TRBV4-1 to TRBJ1-4, with D perhaps matching TRBD1 (5 bases). CDR3 size: 15 residues. Germline CDR1 MGHRA, CDR2 YSYEKL. V dropped 1 base and J dropped 2 bases, with 8 bases sitting between them. In DNA, the CDR3 is TGCGCCAGCAGCCAAGGACGGGGGACTAATGAAAAACTGTTTTTT. Protein: CASSQGRGTNEKLFF.

This clone was recorded only once. A much larger clone is a single base away; this may be a read error. This chain connects TRBV7-9 to TRBJ2-7, with TRBD2 matching over 9 bases. This CDR3 has 14 amino acids. Germline CDR1 is SEHNR and CDR2 is FQNEAQ (reference sequence). V shed 1 base and J 3 bases; nucleotides not matched to a gene: 1. For the CDR3, the DNA is TGTGCCAGCAGCTTAGGGACTAGCGACTACGAGCAGTACTTC. It codes for CASSLGTSDYEQYF. Full variable domain (outside the CDR3, taken from reference TRBV7-9 and TRBJ2-7): DTGVSQNPRHKITKRGQNVTFRCDPISEHNRLYWYRQTLGQGPEFLTYFQNEAQLEKSRLLSDRFSAERPKGSFSTLEIQRTEQGDSAMYLCASSLGTSDYEQYFGPGTRLTVT.

This clone appeared many times. The chain couples TRBV28 to TRBJ1-2, with a tentative D call TRBD1 (6 bases). Germline values: CDR1 MDHEN, CDR2 SYDVKM. The CDR3 covers 15 residues. Trimming stripped 1 base from V and 7 bases from J, with 16 bases between. The CDR3 DNA is TGTGCCAGCAGTTTATTCGGAGCACAGGGTTCTGGCTACACCTTC. As protein: CASSLFGAQGSGYTF.

V and J are TRBV7-3 and TRBJ1-1; D remains unclear. Trimming shortened V by 3 bases and J by 0 bases, and 8 bases separated the two germline ends. The CDR3 spans 14 residues. CDR1 is SGHTA, CDR2 FQGTGA, per germline. The CDR3 sequence is CASSFGMLNTEAFF. DNA for the CDR3: TGTGCCAGCAGCTTCGGGATGTTGAACACTGAAGCTTTCTTT.

This chain joins TRBV5-4 and TRBJ2-1; 8 bases are shared with TRBD2. Germline V gene sequence: CDR1 SGHNT, CDR2 YYREEE (reference sequence). The CDR3 extends over 15 amino acids. The J segment lost 9 bases and the V segment lost 0 bases, leaving 8 bases of the junction unmatched. CDR3 sequence reads: CASSLGGGRNREQFF. The CDR3, as DNA: TGTGCCAGCAGCTTGGGTGGCGGGAGGAACCGTGAGCAGTTCTTC.

The chain uses TRBV18 and TRBJ1-2; the D is unclear. CDR1 and CDR2 from the germline V gene are KGHSH and LQKENI. The V and J ends lost 3 bases and 8 bases respectively, with 13 bases between them. This CDR3 contains 13 residues. For the CDR3, the DNA is TGTGCCAGCTCACCTCTGGAGGTACGCGGCTACACCTTC. Protein: CASSPLEVRGYTF.

The chain uses TRBV7-3 and TRBJ2-3; D possibly corresponds to TRBD2 (6 bases). The CDR3 loop spans 16 amino acids. Germline V gene lookup returns CDR1 SGHTA and CDR2 FQGTGA. V lost 4 bases, J lost 3 bases, and 17 bases lay in between. The DNA of the CDR3 is TGTGCCAGCAGCTCCTCTTTGGGCGGGGAGACAGATACGCAGTATTTT. Its translation is CASSSSLGGETDTQYF.

This chain joins TRBV30 and TRBJ2-7, with 7 bases identical to TRBD2. The length of the CDR3 is 13 residues. J was trimmed by 6 bases and V by 4 bases; bases with no gene match: 9. Looked up from germline, CDR1 is GTSNPN and CDR2 is SVGIG (reference sequence). The CDR3 bases are TGTGCCTGGAATAGCGGGTTTACCTCCGAGCAGTACTTC. This translates into CAWNSGFTSEQYF.

The chain links TRBV6-1 to TRBJ1-5, with D perhaps matching TRBD1 (6 bases). The CDR3 covers 14 residues. V lost 4 bases and J lost 3, with 10 bases in between. Germline V lookup: CDR1 MNHNS, CDR2 SASEGT. This CDR3 reads CASSAQGHNQPQHF. The CDR3 DNA is TGTGCCAGCAGTGCCCAGGGGCACAATCAGCCCCAGCATTTT.

The gene calls are TRBV6-1 and TRBJ1-5; the match to TRBD1 covers 7 bases. The CDR3 runs to 15 residues. V gave up 8 bases and J gave up 4 bases; unmatched junction bases: 11. Germline CDR1 is MNHNS and CDR2 is SASEGT. CDR3 sequence (DNA): TGTGCCAGCGACTTGGAAGGGGGCCGAAATCAGCCCCAGCATTTT. This gives the protein CASDLEGGRNQPQHF.

V and J are TRBV7-8 and TRBJ2-7; D gene ambiguous. V dropped 6 bases and J dropped 4 bases, with 10 bases sitting between them. CDR1 SGHVS and CDR2 FQNEAQ come from the germline V gene. CDR3 length: 12 residues. CDR3 sequence reads: CASRSPSYEQYF. CDR3 nucleotide sequence: TGTGCCAGCAGGTCCCCCTCGTACGAGCAGTACTTC.

The V gene is TRBV7-8, the J gene TRBJ1-1; tentative D call: TRBD1 (6 bases). The CDR3 has 15 residues. CDR1 and CDR2 (germline): SGHVS, FQNEAQ. Trimming cost V 0 bases and J 4 bases, with 12 bases left between them. CDR3: CASSLAHGGLTEAFF. In nucleotides, the CDR3 is TGTGCCAGCAGCTTAGCGCATGGGGGGCTCACTGAAGCTTTCTTT.

About this clone: Other DNA sequences in the same sample also yield this CDR3. The V and J genes are TRBV5-1 and TRBJ2-3, with D unclear. Trimming took off 4 bases at V and 2 bases at J, with 5 bases between the two ends. The CDR3 length is 12 residues. Germline assignment: CDR1 SGHRS and CDR2 YFSETQ. CDR3 sequence: CASSEYTDTQYF. The CDR3 region has the DNA TGCGCCAGCAGCGAGTACACAGATACGCAGTATTTT. Full variable domain (missing parts from reference TRBV5-1 and TRBJ2-3): KAGVTQTPRYLIKTRGQQVTLSCSPISGHRSVSWYQQTPGQGLQFLFEYFSETQRNKGNFPGRFSGRQFSNSRSEMNVSTLELGDSALYLCASSEYTDTQYFGPGTRLTVL.

The J gene is TRBJ2-1, the V gene TRBV28, with TRBD2 identical over 7 bases. Germline CDR1 MDHEN, CDR2 SYDVKM. The CDR3 loop spans 15 amino acids. The junction had 6 bases not matched to a gene; V was cut back by 3 bases and J by 4 bases. CDR3 nucleotides: TGTGCCAGCAGTTTTAGGGCTAGCGGATACAATGAGCAGTTCTTC. It specifies CASSFRASGYNEQFF.

There are a few counts of this clone. The chain recombines TRBV2 with TRBJ1-5; D perhaps matches TRBD1 (5 bases). This CDR3 is 14 amino acids long. Germline V gene lookup returns CDR1 SNHLY and CDR2 FYNNEI. V lost 7 bases and J lost 8, with 18 bases in between. The CDR3 DNA follows: TGTGCCAGCAAGTTGACAGTCTCAGAGGAGCCCCAGCATTTT. Protein: CASKLTVSEEPQHF.

J is TRBJ1-1 and V is TRBV6-1; D gene unclear. V lost 3 bases and J 0 bases, leaving 11 bases between the germline ends. CDR1 and CDR2 (germline): MNHNS, SASEGT. The CDR3 consists of 15 residues. The CDR3 loop is CASSDRGKMNTEAFF. In DNA form, the CDR3 reads TGTGCCAGCAGTGACCGGGGAAAGATGAACACTGAAGCTTTCTTT.

Concerning this clone: In the same sample, other DNA sequences code for this CDR3. The gene calls are TRBV28 and TRBJ1-1, with D uncertain. Trimming shortened V by 3 bases and J by 6 bases, and 8 bases separated the two germline ends. The CDR3 is 12 amino acids. The germline V gene encodes CDR1 MDHEN and CDR2 SYDVKM. For the CDR3, the DNA is TGTGCCAGCAGTTTGCAGAGGGCTGAAGCTTTCTTT. Amino acid sequence: CASSLQRAEAFF.

The chain recombines TRBV7-3 with TRBJ2-1, with 10 bases lining up with TRBD2. The trim removed 0 bases at V and 4 bases at J, leaving 0 bases unmatched. The CDR3 is 15 amino acids. Per germline, CDR1 SGHTA and CDR2 FQGTGA. The CDR3 DNA reads as TGTGCCAGCAGCTTAACAGCGGGAGGGTACAATGAGCAGTTCTTC. Its protein is CASSLTAGGYNEQFF.

The J gene is TRBJ2-1, the V gene TRBV27, with TRBD1 identical over 11 bases. The CDR3 sequence is 15 residues long. Germline CDR1 is MNHEY and CDR2 is SMNVEV (reference sequence). After removal of 8 bases from V and 9 bases from J, the junction contained 12 bases not matched to a gene. CDR3 residues: CASLPGTGGVGEQFF. The CDR3 coding sequence is TGTGCCAGCCTCCCCGGGACAGGGGGAGTGGGTGAGCAGTTCTTC.

This clone occurred a few times. This chain connects TRBV28 to TRBJ1-1; D is unclear. The CDR3 contains 15 residues. V was trimmed by 5 bases and J by 3 bases, leaving 16 bases between them. CDR1 MDHEN and CDR2 SYDVKM come from the germline V gene. CDR3 bases: TGTGCCAGCAGTCCTCCGGGCCCTGGGGACACTGAAGCTTTCTTT. Translated: CASSPPGPGDTEAFF.

The J gene is TRBJ1-1, the V gene TRBV7-2, with unresolved D. Germline V gene sequence: CDR1 SGHTA, CDR2 FQGNSA. This CDR3 comprises 15 residues. The V end lost 1 base, the J end lost 6 bases, and 15 bases lay between the germline ends. CDR3 sequence: CASSLVPVNGPEAFF. The CDR3 DNA follows: TGTGCCAGCAGCTTAGTACCCGTTAACGGGCCTGAAGCTTTCTTT.

The chain combines TRBV18 with TRBJ2-7; D is unclear. In germline, CDR1 is KGHSH, CDR2 LQKENI. The V gene lost 3 bases and the J gene lost 2 bases, with 11 bases spanning the gap. This CDR3 contains 14 residues. The CDR3 nucleotides read TGTGCCAGCTCACCCCCTCGTACCACCTACGAGCAGTACTTC. Translating it yields CASSPPRTTYEQYF.

This clone showed up just once. V is TRBV27 and J is TRBJ2-1, with 9 bases identical to TRBD2. After removal of 5 bases from V and 5 bases from J, the junction contained 7 bases not matched to a gene. This CDR3 comprises 15 residues. Germline CDR1 and CDR2: MNHEY and SMNVEV (reference sequence). For the CDR3, the DNA is TGTGCCAGCAGTGCCACTAGCGGGTATAACAATGAGCAGTTCTTC. Translated: CASSATSGYNNEQFF.

This chain joins TRBV11-2 and TRBJ2-5; D call uncertain. The J call is doubtful: the DNA matches TRBJ2-7 better. The CDR3 is 12 residues long. Germline V gives CDR1 SGHAT, CDR2 FQNNGV. The DNA of the CDR3 is TGTGCCAGCAGCCGAACCCCCTACGAGCAGTACTTC. This gives the protein CASSRTPYEQYF.